This TCR beta chain was sequenced during a study of cytomegalovirus exposure and HLA in healthy donors (dated by TCRdb to about 2017). Looking at the study overall: A later analysis indicated that the roughly 130 validation repertoires were generated on the platform also employed for the 666 repertoires of the first cohort. The study aimed to test whether cataloging public T cell receptors could reveal signatures of past pathogen exposure. In addition to the first cohort of 500 to 850 subjects, a separate validation cohort of 120 different subjects was used. To predict cytomegalovirus infection status, the study combined high-throughput TCR immunosequencing, statistical association of individual TCRs with disease status, and machine learning.

The donors belonged to the validation cohort of around 130 subjects, which was separate from the roughly 700-subject first cohort. The cysteine opens and the phenylalanine closes a CDR3 of 16 amino acids. Only the CDR3 DNA is retained, 48 bases long and in frame from the first base. The junction carries 12 bases between V and J, which are trimmed by 0 bases and 4 bases respectively. Taken from the germline V gene, the CDR1 and CDR2 loops are MNHEY and SVGAGI. To note about this clone: The antigen this receptor binds is unknown. No per-base quality is available; no much larger clone lies one base away.

The library was prepared using the immunoSEQ multiplex PCR assay. As for the original processing: A statistical classification framework was built to diagnose cytomegalovirus status from the catalog of TCR beta chain sequences. The immuneACCESS repertoire file appears here via TCRdb, limited to in-frame rearrangements. These files lack a portion of the clones; in checked studies, under half of the deficit traces to unresolved V genes, and the cause of the others is not known. The V and J calls and clone size were taken over from that table, and D and trimming were inferred from the DNA. This sample is represented by some 140,000 clones; just under 85% of them were singletons. 1.4% to 1.5% of the sample comes from the top ten. Study-wide conclusions, independent of this receptor: In a later analysis, TCRs clustered in the first cohort were found to also tend to co-occur in the approximately 110 validation repertoires, with 94% of cluster scores above 0. The study listed 164 TCR beta chains as associated with cytomegalovirus. In vitro tests confirmed that a few of the cytomegalovirus-associated TCR beta chains recognize cytomegalovirus antigens. A later analysis had no HLA typing for the validation cohort, so co-occurrence there was scored across all 130 or so repertoires. It was suggested by the authors that the approach could potentially be generalized to other disease states and immunological phenotypes. Across donors, most TCR sequences were observed very rarely, whereas some public TCRs were present in many individuals. The classifier was reported to diagnose cytomegalovirus status with high specificity and sensitivity in both the original and validation cohorts.

The clonotype was recovered from a woman in her thirties in good health and CMV-seronegative. The specimen was PBMCs. The V and J genes are TRBV6-5 and TRBJ2-2, and TRBD2 may be the D gene, going by 6 matching bases. In nucleotide form, the sequence is TGTGCCAGCAGTTACTCGGGGCGGGGTCTCACCGGGGAGCTGTTTTTT. The encoded protein is CASSYSGRGLTGELFF.